This T cell receptor (beta chain) was identified in a study of cytomegalovirus exposure and HLA in healthy donors. Researchers ran the PCR with 60 Vbeta and 13 Jbeta primers. Libraries were prepared by immunoSEQ multiplex PCR; TCRdb keeps only in-frame clonotypes and omits some of them. The sample gives some 160,000 clones, around three quarters of which show up once; 1.5% to 1.7% is in the top ten. This CDR3 contains 14 residues. V was pared by 4 bases and J by 6 bases, with 6 bases of the junction left unmatched. Germline CDR1 reads SGHNT; CDR2 reads YYREEE (reference sequence). The chain has TRBV5-4 and TRBJ2-4, with TRBD1 matching 8 bases. Sequencing input: PBMCs. The clonotype originates from a middle-aged man in good health and CMV-seronegative. In nucleotides, the CDR3 is TGTGCCAGCAGCGGGGGACAGGTGGGAAACATTCAGTACTTC. This translates into CASSGGQVGNIQYF. Together with reference TRBV5-4 and TRBJ2-4, the CDR3 gives the full variable domain: ETGVTQSPTHLIKTRGQQVTLRCSSQSGHNTVSWYQQALGQGPQFIFQYYREEENGRGNFPPRFSGLQFPNYSSELNVNALELDDSALYLCASSGGQVGNIQYFGAGTRLSVL.